The subject of this entry is one T cell receptor (beta chain). With 3 bases clipped from V and 6 bases from J, the junction kept 8 bases outside the gene matches. Per germline, CDR1 SNHLY and CDR2 FYNNEI. The CDR3 is 14 residues long. This entry belongs to a study of shared T cell receptors in the human thymus. Sequencing was performed with immunoSEQ multiplex PCR; in TCRdb, only in-frame clones are kept and a portion is missing. Of more than 300,000 clones listed, about 95% were seen once; the top ten hold roughly 0.021%. The TCR originated in a human donor. Sequencing input: thymocytes. The chain joins TRBV2 to TRBJ2-7, with 7 bases lining up with TRBD1. The CDR3 DNA reads as TGTGCCAGCAGTGAGGCAGGGGGTTCGTCCGAGCAGTACTTC. This sequence encodes CASSEAGGSSEQYF.